This T cell receptor (beta chain) comes out of a study of CD8+ T cells in alopecia areata. RNA, once extracted, was reverse transcribed into cDNA for use as the sequencing template. Sequencing used immunoSEQ multiplex PCR; TCRdb keeps in-frame clones, though not all of them. The data show under 250,000 clones, with under 70% seen just once and 0.95% to 1.5% held by the top ten. As regards this clone: Its antigen is currently unknown. Other DNA sequences of this sample code for an identical CDR3.

Study-level points and caveats: Lesional tissue from the scalp (especially in alopecia totalis/universalis) showed higher clonality than normal scalp.

The treatment: oral pan-JAK inhibitor, 5-10 mg twice daily. Punch biopsies of lesional scalp, plus peripheral blood, were taken from alopecia areata patients. This receptor was identified in a human donor with alopecia areata. Here the sequenced sample was CD4+ T cells sorted from blood, taken between weeks 44 and 45, from a patient treated with tofacitinib.

The CDR3 region is CASSLGDRGNEQFF. Here the CDR3 DNA reads TGCGCCAGCAGCTTGGGGGACAGGGGCAATGAGCAGTTCTTC. The chain combines TRBV5-1 with TRBJ2-1; 10 bases line up with TRBD1. The germline gives CDR1 SGHRS, CDR2 YFSETQ. Trimming removed 0 bases from V and 6 bases from J; junction bases left unmatched: 0. This CDR3 is 14 amino acids long.